The clone carrying this T cell receptor beta chain was observed many times. Antigen unknown. V dropped 1 base and J dropped 2 bases, with 12 bases sitting between them. Looked up from germline, CDR1 is DFQATT and CDR2 is SNEGSKA (reference sequence). This CDR3 is built from 15 residues. The sample is drawn from a study of read filtering for tumor transcriptome and immune sequencing. Overall study context: R-ISS stage counts were under 10 for I, roughly 16 for II, roughly seven for III. Overall study results and limits: RNA-seq captured clonotypes less deeply and reliably than IR-seq. Correlation between methods rose after single-read clonotypes were removed.

From roughly 400 ng of RNA, a library with molecular barcoded alpha/delta and beta/gamma adaptors was made. TCRdb fed the reads into MiXCR, producing one record per CDR3 protein. The sample includes 55,000 to 60,000 distinct CDR3 sequences, about 12% of them seen just once. This rearrangement joins TRBV20-1 to TRBJ1-5; possibly TRBD1 for D (5 bases). The material sequenced was a population of CD138-negative cells sorted from bone marrow. This clonotype originated in a donor at least 40 years old with multiple myeloma. CDR3 sequence: CSARVPGSGNQPQHF. In DNA, the CDR3 is TGCAGTGCTAGAGTCCCAGGGTCAGGCAATCAGCCCCAGCATTTT.